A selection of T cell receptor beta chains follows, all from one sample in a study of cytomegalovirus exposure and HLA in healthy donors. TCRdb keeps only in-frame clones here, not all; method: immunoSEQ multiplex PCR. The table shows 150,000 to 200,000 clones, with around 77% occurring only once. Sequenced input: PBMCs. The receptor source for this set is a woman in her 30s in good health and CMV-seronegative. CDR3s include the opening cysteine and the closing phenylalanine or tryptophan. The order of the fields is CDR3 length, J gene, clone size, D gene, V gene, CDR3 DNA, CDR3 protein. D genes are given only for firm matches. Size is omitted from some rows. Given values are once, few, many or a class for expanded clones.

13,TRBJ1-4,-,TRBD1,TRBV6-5,TGTGCCAGCAGTCCCGACAGGGATGAAAAACTGTTTTTT,CASSPDRDEKLFF
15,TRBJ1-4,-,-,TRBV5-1,TGCGCCAGCAGCTTGGTGAGGGCAACTAATGAAAAACTGTTTTTT,CASSLVRATNEKLFF
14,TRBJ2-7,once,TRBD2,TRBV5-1,TGCGCCAGCAGCTCCGAGCGGGAGGGCTACGAGCAGTACTTC,CASSSEREGYEQYF
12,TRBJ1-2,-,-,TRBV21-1,TGTGCCAGCAGCAATTGGGGCCGGGGCTACACCTTC,CASSNWGRGYTF
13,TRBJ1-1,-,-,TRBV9,TGTGCCAGCAGCCTCTCCCTGAACACTGAAGCTTTCTTT,CASSLSLNTEAFF
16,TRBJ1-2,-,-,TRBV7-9,TGTGCCAGCAGCTTAGGAGGCGTACTAGGGGGCTATGGCTACACCTTC,CASSLGGVLGGYGYTF
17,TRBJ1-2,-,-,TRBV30,TGTGCCTGGAGTAAGGGAGGCGGTGGAGGAAGTAACTATGGCTACACCTTC,CAWSKGGGGGSNYGYTF
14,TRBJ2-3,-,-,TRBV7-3,TGTGCCAGCAGCTCGGGACACCACACAGATACGCAGTATTTT,CASSSGHHTDTQYF
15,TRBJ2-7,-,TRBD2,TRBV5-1,TGCGCCAGCAGCGAGACTAGCGGGAGGCTTGGAGAGCAGTACTTC,CASSETSGRLGEQYF
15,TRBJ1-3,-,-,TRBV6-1,TGTGCCAGCAGTGAACAAAGAGTAGAAGGAAACACCATATATTTT,CASSEQRVEGNTIYF
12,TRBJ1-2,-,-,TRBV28,TGTGCCAACAGAGGGGAAGATTATGGCTACACCTTC,CANRGEDYGYTF
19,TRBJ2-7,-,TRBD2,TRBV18,TGTGCCAGCTCACCGTTCGGACTAGCGGACTCCCGACTCGCCTACGAGCAGTACTTC,CASSPFGLADSRLAYEQYF
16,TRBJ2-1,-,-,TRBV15,TGTGCCACCAGCAGAGACGTGGCTGCCATCTACAATGAGCAGTTCTTC,CATSRDVAAIYNEQFF
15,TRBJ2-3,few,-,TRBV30,TGTGCCTGGAGATTAAACAGTTACCCCACAGATACGCAGTATTTT,CAWRLNSYPTDTQYF
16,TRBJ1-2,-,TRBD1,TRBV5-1,TGCGCCAGCAGCCTCCGGACAGGACGTGAGGGCTATGGCTACACCTTC,CASSLRTGREGYGYTF
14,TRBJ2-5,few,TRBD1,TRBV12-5,TGTGCTAGTGCTATCTGGGACAGGGGAGAGACCCAGTACTTC,CASAIWDRGETQYF
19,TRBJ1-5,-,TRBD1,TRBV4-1,TGCGCCAGCAGCCAAGAACGTGGGCGGACAGGGGGGAGCAATCAGCCCCAGCATTTT,CASSQERGRTGGSNQPQHF
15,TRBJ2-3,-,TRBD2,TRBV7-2,TGTGCCAGCAGCTTTAGCGGGGGGGTTGGTTCGACGCAGTATTTT,CASSFSGGVGSTQYF
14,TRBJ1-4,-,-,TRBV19,TGTGCCAGTAGTATCCACAGGGAGATTGAAAAACTGTTTTTT,CASSIHREIEKLFF
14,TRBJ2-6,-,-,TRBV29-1,TGCAGCGTTGCGGGAGTCTCTGGGGCCAACGTCCTGACTTTC,CSVAGVSGANVLTF
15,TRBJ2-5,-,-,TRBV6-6,TGTGCCAGCAGTTACTCGGCGGCTGTCCAAGAGACCCAGTACTTC,CASSYSAAVQETQYF
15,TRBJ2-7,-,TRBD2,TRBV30,TGTGCCATAAACTCCGGGACTAGCGACTCCTACGAGCAGTACTTC,CAINSGTSDSYEQYF
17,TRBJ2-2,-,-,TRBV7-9,TGTGCCAGCAGCTACCGCGGGGACGCAAGTAGGGCCGGGGAGCTGTTTTTT,CASSYRGDASRAGELFF
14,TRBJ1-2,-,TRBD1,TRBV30,TGTGCCTGGAGTCCGGGACAGGGGGTCTATGGCTACACCTTC,CAWSPGQGVYGYTF
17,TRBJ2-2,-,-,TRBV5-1,TGCGCCAGCACCCCGTCCGCAGGGGCGATACTTACCGGGGAGCTGTTTTTT,CASTPSAGAILTGELFF
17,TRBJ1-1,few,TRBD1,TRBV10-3,TGTGCCATCAGTGAGGCCGGGACAGGGGATTGGAACACTGAAGCTTTCTTT,CAISEAGTGDWNTEAFF
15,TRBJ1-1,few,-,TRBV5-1,TGCGCCAGCAACGGGAGGGGAACAAAGAACCCTGAAGCTTTCTTT,CASNGRGTKNPEAFF
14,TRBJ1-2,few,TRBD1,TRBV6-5,TGTGCCAGCAGTCCCCGACAGGGCGTCTATGGCTACACCTTC,CASSPRQGVYGYTF
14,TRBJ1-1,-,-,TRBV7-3,TGTGCCAGCAGCCCCGGGACACCCTCTCGAGAAGCTTTCTTT,CASSPGTPSREAFF
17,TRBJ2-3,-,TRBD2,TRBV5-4,TGTGCCAGCAGCTTGGACGCGGCGGGGGAGTTCACAGATACGCAGTATTTT,CASSLDAAGEFTDTQYF
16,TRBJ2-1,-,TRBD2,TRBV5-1,TGCGCCAGCAGCTTGCCTCTAGCGGGATCCTACAATGAGCAGTTCTTC,CASSLPLAGSYNEQFF
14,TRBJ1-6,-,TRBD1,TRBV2,TGTGCCAGCAGCGTCGGGACAGGCGATGGGCCCCTCCACTTT,CASSVGTGDGPLHF
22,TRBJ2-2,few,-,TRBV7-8,TGTGCCAGCAGCTTCCCTACCGGTTTACGGGGGAGCAGGGATGGGGACACCGGGGAGCTGTTTTTT,CASSFPTGLRGSRDGDTGELFF
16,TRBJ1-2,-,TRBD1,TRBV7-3,TGTGCCAGCAGCCCACACTCGACGGGGACAGGGAGCGGCTACCCCTTC,CASSPHSTGTGSGYPF
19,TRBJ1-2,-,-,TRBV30,TGTGCCTGGTTAACCCAGCCAGGAGGCAGGGGAAGGTTTAGCTATGGCTACACCTTC,CAWLTQPGGRGRFSYGYTF
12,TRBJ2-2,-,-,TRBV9,TGTGCCAGCAGCGTCGTTTTCGGGGAGCTGTTTTTT,CASSVVFGELFF
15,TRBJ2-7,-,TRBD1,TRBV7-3,TGTGCCAGCAGCTCTCGTGGAGGACAGGGGTACGAGCAGTACTTC,CASSSRGGQGYEQYF
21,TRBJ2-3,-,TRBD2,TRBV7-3,TGTGCCAGCAGCTTAACGCCGGGTCTAGCGGGAGGGGGGTCTGGCACAGATACGCAGTATTTT,CASSLTPGLAGGGSGTDTQYF
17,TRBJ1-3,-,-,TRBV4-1,TGCGCCAGCAGTCTTGGACAGACCTACAGTTCTGGAAACACCATATATTTT,CASSLGQTYSSGNTIYF
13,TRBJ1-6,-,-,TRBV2,TGTGCCAGCATTTACAGGGTGGATTCACCCCTCCACTTT,CASIYRVDSPLHF